Following are 27 T cell receptor beta chains from one sample sequenced in a study of blood T cell repertoires in COVID-19. The repertoire was sequenced with immunoSEQ multiplex PCR; TCRdb's copy has only in-frame clones and lacks some. Here the sample spans 90,000 to 110,000 clones, about 75% being singletons. Sequenced sample: peripheral blood. The receptors come from a woman between 65 and 79 years old with acute or convalescent COVID-19.

This chain connects TRBV7-2 to TRBJ2-7; TRBD1 agrees at 8 bases. V shed 4 bases, J shed 6 bases, and the junction held 11 bases outside the gene matches. The CDR3 has 15 residues. Germline V gene sequence: CDR1 SGHTA, CDR2 FQGNSA. This CDR3 reads CASSSQQGALGEQYF. DNA of the CDR3: TGTGCCAGCAGCTCCCAGCAGGGGGCGCTTGGCGAGCAGTACTTC.

The rearrangement uses TRBV4-3 and TRBJ2-7, with 8 bases lining up with TRBD1. Trimming at V came to 4 bases and at J to 5 bases, leaving 13 bases not matched to a gene. Looked up from germline, CDR1 is LGHNA and CDR2 is YSLEER. The CDR3 spans 16 residues. CDR3 region: CASSRTLLQTGDEQYF. In DNA, the CDR3 is TGCGCCAGCAGCCGCACCCTATTACAGACAGGGGACGAGCAGTACTTC.

The genes are TRBV25-1 and TRBJ1-2; TRBD1 is a possible D gene (5 bases). V lost 5 bases, J lost 6 bases, and 22 bases lay in between. The CDR3 runs 16 residues. The germline CDR1 and CDR2 sequences are MGHDK and SYGVNS. CDR3: CASSPPGTQEADGYTF. The CDR3 DNA is TGTGCCAGCAGTCCTCCGGGGACTCAGGAGGCCGATGGCTACACCTTC.

The chain is built from TRBV9 and TRBJ1-5; D possibly corresponds to TRBD1 (5 bases). The length of the CDR3 is 16 residues. From germline, CDR1 is SGDLS and CDR2 YYNGEE. Trimming removed 4 bases from V and 0 bases from J, with 14 bases in between. The CDR3 region is CASSPGLGYSNQPQHF. The CDR3 nucleotides read TGTGCCAGCAGCCCAGGGTTAGGTTATAGCAATCAGCCCCAGCATTTT.

This clone occurred once. The chain uses TRBV4-1 and TRBJ2-5, with TRBD2 as a possible D gene (7 bases). The CDR3 length is 17 residues. Germline V gives CDR1 MGHRA, CDR2 YSYEKL. V lost 1 base and J 5 bases, leaving 20 bases between the germline ends. In DNA form, the CDR3 reads TGCGCCAGCAGCCAAGGGTTTTCTTCGGGGGGCCCCGAGACCCAGTACTTC. It yields the protein CASSQGFSSGGPETQYF.

The V gene is TRBV19, the J gene TRBJ2-5; TRBD2 matches 11 bases. Trimming cost V 3 bases and J 3 bases; bases outside gene matches: 6. Germline V lookup: CDR1 LNHDA, CDR2 SQIVND (reference sequence). This CDR3 is built from 16 residues. As DNA, the CDR3 is TGTGCCAGTAGTATTTTTAGCGGGGGGGCTAAAGAGACCCAGTACTTC. This encodes CASSIFSGGAKETQYF.

The genes are TRBV9 and TRBJ2-3; no clear D gene. Germline V lookup: CDR1 SGDLS, CDR2 YYNGEE. The CDR3 is made up of 16 amino acids. The V gene lost 0 bases and the J gene lost 0 bases, with 11 bases spanning the gap. The CDR3 protein is CASSVDLRSSTDTQYF. The CDR3 nucleotides are TGTGCCAGCAGCGTAGATTTACGGAGTAGCACAGATACGCAGTATTTT.

In its sample, this clone was seen a few times. This sequence joins TRBV19 and TRBJ2-3, with 7 nucleotides matching TRBD2. This CDR3 is built from 15 residues. Unmatched junction bases numbered 4, after V lost 3 bases and J lost 1 base. The V gene's germline CDR1 is LNHDA and CDR2 SQIVND (reference sequence). CDR3 nucleotide sequence: TGTGCCAGTAGTATTGGGGCGGGGGGCACAGATACGCAGTATTTT. It is translated as CASSIGAGGTDTQYF. Together with reference TRBV19 and TRBJ2-3, the CDR3 gives the full variable domain: DGGITQSPKYLFRKEGQNVTLSCEQNLNHDAMYWYRQDPGQGLRLIYYSQIVNDFQKGDIAEGYSVSREKKESFPLTVTSAQKNPTAFYLCASSIGAGGTDTQYFGPGTRLTVL.

V usage is TRBV9 and J usage is TRBJ1-1; TRBD1 matches at 8 bases. The CDR3 extends over 13 amino acids. The ends lost 4 bases at V and 4 bases at J; junction bases unmatched: 3. Germline CDR1 reads SGDLS; CDR2 reads YYNGEE. The DNA for the CDR3 is TGTGCCAGCAGCCCTCAGGGGGCCACTGAAGCTTTCTTT. Amino acid sequence: CASSPQGATEAFF.

This clone was detected once. This chain connects TRBV11-2 to TRBJ2-6; D is unclear. Trimming took off 2 bases at V and 0 bases at J, with 8 bases between the two ends. Germline V gene data show CDR1 as SGHAT and CDR2 as FQNNGV. The CDR3 sequence is 16 residues long. The CDR3 loop reads CASSLQVGSGANVLTF. As DNA, the CDR3 is TGTGCCAGCAGCTTACAGGTGGGCTCTGGGGCCAACGTCCTGACTTTC.

The chain uses TRBV7-9 and TRBJ1-1, with D perhaps TRBD1 (6 bases). Trimming cost V 0 bases and J 10 bases, with 9 bases left between them. The CDR3 extends over 12 amino acids. CDR1 is SEHNR, CDR2 FQNEAQ, per germline (reference sequence). The CDR3 region has the DNA TGTGCCAGCAGCTTAGCGGACAGAGCAGCTTTCTTT. Protein sequence: CASSLADRAAFF.

This clone was detected ten times or more. The rearrangement links TRBV9 to TRBJ2-2; 9 bases map to TRBD1. The CDR3 is 17 amino acids. V gave up 3 bases and J gave up 3 bases; unmatched junction bases: 9. The germline V gene encodes CDR1 SGDLS and CDR2 YYNGEE. CDR3 DNA sequence: TGTGCCAGCAGCGCCGGACAGGGGCCCATGGACACCGGGGAGCTGTTTTTT. Its translation: CASSAGQGPMDTGELFF.

The chain carries TRBV28 and TRBJ1-2; D not resolved. The germline gives CDR1 MDHEN, CDR2 SYDVKM. V gave up 3 bases and J gave up 8 bases, with 16 bases separating them. There are 14 residues in the CDR3. CDR3 in DNA: TGTGCCAGCAGTTTTCCCGGGTCCGGTCCCGGCTACACCTTC. Translating it yields CASSFPGSGPGYTF.

This clone appeared many times. This rearrangement joins TRBV3-1 (or the pseudogene TRBV3-2) to TRBJ1-5, with 7 bases that match TRBD1. The CDR3 loop spans 15 amino acids. V trimming: 4 bases; J trimming: 1 base; junction bases outside the gene matches: 4. Germline V gene data show CDR1 as LGHDT and CDR2 as YNNKEL (reference sequence). In nucleotides, the CDR3 is TGTGCCAGCAGCCCGGACAGGACAAGCAATCAGCCCCAGCATTTT. Protein: CASSPDRTSNQPQHF.

The chain couples TRBV3-1 (or the pseudogene TRBV3-2) to TRBJ1-1; 10 nucleotides line up with TRBD1. Germline CDR1 LGHDT, CDR2 YNNKEL (reference sequence). V lost 1 base and J lost 1; bases outside the gene matches: 0. This CDR3 spans 15 amino acids. CDR3 coding DNA: TGTGCCAGCAGCCAAGGGACAGGGGGGAACACTGAAGCTTTCTTT. This translates into CASSQGTGGNTEAFF.

This chain uses TRBV19 with TRBJ2-1, with 10 bases aligning to TRBD1. CDR3 length: 16 residues. V dropped 1 base and J dropped 5; count of bases not matched to a gene: 5. Germline CDR1 reads LNHDA; CDR2 reads SQIVND (reference sequence). CDR3 DNA: TGTGCCAGTAGTATAGGCCCCGGGACAGGGGACAATGAGCAGTTCTTC. Its protein product is CASSIGPGTGDNEQFF.

This clone turned up a few times. The chain has TRBV19 and TRBJ1-2; 9 nucleotides match TRBD1. The CDR3 is made up of 13 amino acids. Germline CDR1 reads LNHDA; CDR2 reads SQIVND (reference sequence). V shed 6 bases and J 6 bases; nucleotides not matched to a gene: 5. Here the CDR3 reads CASRQQGAHGYTF. The CDR3 coding sequence is TGTGCCAGTAGGCAACAGGGGGCACATGGCTACACCTTC.

The chain carries TRBV2 and TRBJ2-7, with TRBD1 matching 8 bases. Germline trimming cut 6 bases from V and 6 bases from J; bases unmatched to any gene: 7. This CDR3 comprises 13 residues. Per the germline V gene, CDR1 is SNHLY and CDR2 is FYNNEI. DNA for the CDR3: TGTGCCAGCAGATCGACAGGGGCTGGCGAGCAGTACTTC. Translating it yields CASRSTGAGEQYF.

The chain joins TRBV18 to TRBJ1-2, with D perhaps matching TRBD1 (6 bases). V was shortened by 3 bases and J by 4 bases, with 12 bases between the two germline ends. In germline, CDR1 is KGHSH, CDR2 LQKENI. The CDR3 has 14 amino acids. The CDR3 coding sequence is TGTGCCAGCTCACCCCAGGGGATGACCTATGGCTACACCTTC. Its protein product is CASSPQGMTYGYTF.

This clone was detected ten times or more. Here the CDR3 DNA reads TGCGCCAGCAGCCCAACAGGGGCGACTGAAGCTTTCTTT. Protein: CASSPTGATEAFF. The rearrangement links TRBV5-1 to TRBJ1-1; TRBD1 matches 7 bases. Germline V gene lookup returns CDR1 SGHRS and CDR2 YFSETQ. The V and J ends lost 4 bases and 5 bases, in that order; junction bases with no gene match: 5. The CDR3 has 13 amino acids.

This clone has just a few counts. The V and J genes are TRBV6-5 and TRBJ2-2, with no clear D. CDR3 length: 12 amino acids. The V end lost 4 bases, the J end lost 5 bases, and 5 bases lay between the germline ends. Germline CDR1 MNHEY, CDR2 SVGAGI. The CDR3 loop is CASSSLTGELFF. The CDR3 DNA sequence: TGTGCCAGCAGTTCCCTGACCGGGGAGCTGTTTTTT.

The rearrangement uses TRBV11-2 and TRBJ1-1; maybe TRBD1 (6 bases). V shed 4 bases and J shed 6 bases, with 21 bases lying between them. CDR1 SGHAT and CDR2 FQNNGV come from the germline V gene. The CDR3 length is 16 residues. The CDR3 region is CASSSSGGGQAAEAFF. CDR3 DNA: TGTGCCAGCAGCTCTAGTGGGGGGGGGCAGGCAGCTGAAGCTTTCTTT.

The chain recombines TRBV7-9 with TRBJ2-5; TRBD2 matches at 10 bases. CDR3 length equals 14 residues. CDR1 and CDR2 (germline): SEHNR, FQNEAQ (reference sequence). Trimming cost V 4 bases and J 4 bases; bases outside gene matches: 3. Here the CDR3 DNA reads TGTGCCAGCAGCTCTAGCGGGGGCCCAGAGACCCAGTACTTC. This translates into CASSSSGGPETQYF.

This sequence joins TRBV13 and TRBJ1-1, with D possibly TRBD1 on 6 matching bases. Germline-derived CDR1 and CDR2 are PRHDT and FYEKMQ (reference sequence). The CDR3 runs 15 residues. Trimming pared 0 bases from V and 1 base from J, leaving 9 bases between. The CDR3 nucleotides are TGTGCCAGCAGCTTAGGAGCAGGGGCGAACACTGAAGCTTTCTTT. Translated: CASSLGAGANTEAFF.

This CDR3 reads CASSPVTEAFF. Here the CDR3 DNA reads TGTGCCAGCAGCCCTGTCACTGAAGCTTTCTTT. V and J are TRBV2 and TRBJ1-1; D ambiguous. Germline V gene data show CDR1 as SNHLY and CDR2 as FYNNEI. Trimming shortened V by 6 bases and J by 4 bases, and 6 bases separated the two germline ends. CDR3 length: 11 residues.

This clone was seen a handful of times. J is TRBJ2-3 and V is TRBV4-1; D remains unclear. There are 14 residues in the CDR3. V dropped 4 bases and J dropped 6 bases, with 14 bases sitting between them. Germline V gene lookup returns CDR1 MGHRA and CDR2 YSYEKL. The CDR3 sequence is CASSPLGSEDTQYF. The CDR3 DNA sequence: TGCGCCAGCAGCCCGTTAGGCTCGGAGGATACGCAGTATTTT.

This chain connects TRBV23-1 to TRBJ1-5; the D is unclear. TRBV23-1 is designated an ORF whose function remains uncertain. CDR3 length equals 10 residues. Trimming removed 11 bases at V and 5 bases at J, with 7 bases between. CDR3 in amino acids: CARCDQPQHF. CDR3 DNA sequence: TGCGCCCGGTGTGATCAGCCCCAGCATTTT.